This is a list of T cell receptor beta chains from one sample in a study of Graves' ophthalmopathy and Graves' hyperthyroidism. Each CDR3 protein is one row after TCRdb ran MiXCR on the multiplex PCR reads. The table includes 500,000 to 700,000 distinct CDR3 sequences, about 35% detected once. Sequences were obtained from peripheral blood or thyroid tissue (not recorded which). Every receptor here comes from an adult man with Graves' hyperthyroidism. Each CDR3 is given with its conserved first and last residue. A D gene is named only where the DNA matches it firmly. Expanded clones get a size class; other rows say once, few or many, or leave the size out.

>.|TRBD1|TRBV20-1|TRBJ1-2
CSAGGVRGRYGYTF
TGCAGTGCTGGGGGGGTCAGGGGGCGCTATGGCTACACCTTC
>.|TRBD2|TRBV19|TRBJ2-1
CASSKDRTSASYNEQFF
TGTGCCAGTAGTAAAGACCGGACTAGCGCCTCCTACAATGAGCAGTTCTTC
>.|TRBD1|TRBV2|TRBJ2-3
CASGQGAPNTQYF
TGTGCCAGTGGACAGGGGGCGCCGAATACGCAGTATTTT
>few|TRBD2|TRBV20-1|TRBJ2-3
CSARGLAGVHTQYF
TGCAGTGCTAGAGGTTTAGCGGGAGTCCACACGCAGTATTTT
>many|.|TRBV28|TRBJ1-4
CASMSGIYEKLFF
TGTGCCAGCATGTCGGGAATCTACGAAAAACTGTTTTTT
>.|.|TRBV7-4|TRBJ2-3
CASSFGPLGTQYF
TGTGCCAGCAGCTTCGGTCCTCTTGGGACGCAGTATTTT
>many|.|TRBV6-2/TRBV6-3|TRBJ1-1
CASLKEDGTEAFF
TGTGCCAGCCTTAAAGAGGACGGCACTGAAGCTTTCTTT
>.|TRBD2|TRBV7-9|TRBJ2-7
CASSTSGGSGEQYF
TGTGCCAGCAGCACTAGCGGGGGCAGCGGGGAGCAGTACTTC
>.|TRBD1|TRBV5-6|TRBJ1-1
CASRLQGDNTEAFF
TGTGCCAGCAGGCTCCAGGGGGATAACACTGAAGCTTTCTTT
>few|.|TRBV7-2|TRBJ1-3
CASSSLTGPRSGNTIYF
TGTGCCAGCAGCTCCTTGACAGGCCCCCGCTCTGGAAACACCATATATTTT
>many|.|TRBV29-1|TRBJ1-1
CSVEGGGFSTEAFF
TGCAGCGTTGAGGGGGGAGGGTTTAGCACTGAAGCTTTCTTT
>many|.|TRBV6-5|TRBJ1-2
CASSYSRQGNYGYTF
TGTGCCAGCAGTTACTCGAGGCAGGGTAACTATGGCTACACCTTC
>.|TRBD1|TRBV20-1|TRBJ2-7
CSASLGQDSYEQYF
TGCAGTGCTAGTCTCGGACAGGATTCCTACGAGCAGTACTTC
>.|.|TRBV7-2|TRBJ1-5
CASSSWGSQPQHF
TGTGCCAGCAGCTCCTGGGGAAGTCAGCCCCAGCATTTT
>.|TRBD2|TRBV10-3|TRBJ2-7
CAISESGREDGYEQYF
TGTGCCATCAGTGAGTCGGGGCGGGAGGACGGCTACGAGCAGTACTTC
>many|.|TRBV15|TRBJ2-2
CATSRETGELFF
TGTGCCACCAGCAGAGAAACAGGGGAGCTGTTTTTT
>many|.|TRBV7-8|TRBJ2-5
CASSKGLKETETQYF
TGTGCCAGCAGCAAGGGCCTAAAGGAGACAGAGACCCAGTACTTC
>.|TRBD1|TRBV25-1|TRBJ2-5
CASSIHGTAKETQYF
TGTGCCAGCAGTATCCACGGGACAGCCAAAGAGACCCAGTACTTC
>many|.|TRBV7-2|TRBJ2-7
CASSLAPTRDAYF
TGTGCCAGCAGCTTAGCCCCGACCCGAGATGCATACTTC
>.|TRBD1|TRBV5-1|TRBJ1-1
CASSNPGTVNTEAFF
TGCGCCAGCAGCAATCCCGGGACAGTGAACACTGAAGCTTTCTTT
>.|TRBD2|TRBV7-2|TRBJ2-2
CASSFLSGSRTGELFF
TGTGCCAGCAGCTTTCTAAGCGGGAGTCGAACCGGGGAGCTGTTTTTT
>.|.|TRBV7-2|TRBJ1-1
CASSQYSGVNTEAFF
TGTGCCAGCAGCCAATATTCAGGAGTGAACACTGAAGCTTTCTTT
>many|.|TRBV29-1|TRBJ2-2
CSVVGVQNTGELFF
TGCAGCGTTGTGGGGGTTCAGAACACCGGGGAGCTGTTTTTT
>few|.|TRBV27|TRBJ1-2
CASSLSGGVRGYTF
TGTGCCAGCAGTTTATCAGGAGGGGTCCGTGGCTACACCTTC
>.|.|TRBV5-5|TRBJ1-5
CASSFQGTQPQHF
TGTGCCAGCAGTTTTCAGGGTACCCAGCCCCAGCATTTT
>.|TRBD1|TRBV7-9|TRBJ2-7
CASRRPDRGDYEQYF
TGTGCCAGCAGAAGACCGGACAGGGGGGACTACGAGCAGTACTTC
>.|TRBD1|TRBV5-1|TRBJ2-7
CASSSDRVATYEQYF
TGCGCCAGCAGTTCGGACAGGGTGGCAACCTACGAGCAGTACTTC
>few|.|TRBV7-2|TRBJ1-1
CASSLAVANTEAFF
TGTGCCAGCAGCTTAGCGGTGGCGAACACTGAAGCTTTCTTT
>many|.|TRBV19|TRBJ1-2
CASSIAGQGYGYTF
TGTGCCAGTAGTATAGCTGGGCAGGGCTATGGCTACACCTTC
>many|.|TRBV19|TRBJ1-1
CASASIGTETFF
TGTGCCAGTGCCAGCATTGGCACTGAAACTTTCTTT
>many|TRBD2|TRBV24-1|TRBJ2-2
CATAGGYTGELFF
TGTGCCACCGCGGGAGGGTACACCGGGGAGCTGTTTTTT
>few|TRBD1|TRBV12-3/TRBV12-4|TRBJ1-4
CASSVGTGGDEKLFF
TGTGCCAGCAGCGTAGGGACAGGGGGCGATGAAAAACTGTTTTTT
>.|TRBD1|TRBV29-1|TRBJ2-7
CSVDRGSEQYF
TGCAGCGTGGACAGGGGCTCCGAGCAGTACTTC
>many|.|TRBV6-2/TRBV6-3|TRBJ2-5
CASSYGVVETQYF
TGTGCCAGCAGTTACGGGGTTGTGGAGACCCAGTACTTC
>.|.|TRBV10-3|TRBJ1-2
CASGRDGRLGYTF
TGTGCCAGCGGACGGGACGGACGCCTGGGCTACACCTTT
>.|.|TRBV10-3|TRBJ2-1
CAISDGGRTYNEQFF
TGTGCCATCAGTGATGGGGGAAGGACCTACAATGAGCAGTTCTTC
>once|.|TRBV7-2|TRBJ2-5
CANPQGRLQTQYF
TGTGCCAACCCCCAAGGAAGGCTACAGACCCAGTACTTC
>.|TRBD2|TRBV14|TRBJ2-5
CASSPLTSGLQETQYF
TGTGCCAGCAGCCCACTCACTAGCGGACTCCAAGAGACCCAGTACTTC
>many|TRBD2|TRBV20-1|TRBJ2-5
CSARDRRLAEETQYF
TGCAGTGCTAGAGATAGGAGACTAGCGGAAGAGACCCAGTACTTC
>.|.|TRBV7-2|TRBJ2-5
CASSSRVGGGETQYF
TGTGCCAGCAGCTCAAGGGTTGGAGGGGGAGAGACCCAGTACTTC
>.|TRBD1|TRBV25-1|TRBJ1-2
CASPGQGYGYTF
TGTGCCAGCCCGGGACAGGGCTATGGCTACACCTTC
>.|TRBD1|TRBV7-3|TRBJ2-7
CASSSTTGGRYEQYF
TGTGCCAGCAGCAGTACGACAGGGGGTCGCTACGAGCAGTACTTC
>few|TRBD2|TRBV20-1|TRBJ2-7
CSARTRGFYEQYF
TGCAGTGCCAGGACTAGAGGGTTCTACGAGCAGTACTTC
>.|.|TRBV9|TRBJ2-7
CASSLVAIDEQYF
TGTGCCAGCAGCTTGGTCGCGATAGATGAGCAGTACTTC
>.|.|TRBV20-1|TRBJ2-5
CSARELGMEGTQYF
TGCAGTGCTAGAGAACTCGGGATGGAAGGGACCCAGTACTTC
>many|.|TRBV7-2|TRBJ1-6
CASSLGRSSYNSPLHF
TGTGCCAGCAGCTTAGGGAGGAGCTCCTATAATTCACCCCTCCACTTT
>.|TRBD1|TRBV25-1|TRBJ2-6
CASGEQGAESGANVLTF
TGTGCCAGCGGTGAGCAGGGGGCAGAGTCTGGGGCCAACGTCCTGACTTTC
>many|TRBD1|TRBV11-2|TRBJ1-1
CASSSPPGQSMNTEAFF
TGTGCCAGCAGCTCACCGCCGGGACAGAGCATGAACACTGAAGCTTTCTTT
>.|TRBD1|TRBV29-1|TRBJ1-4
CSLDRGDEKLFF
TGCAGCTTGGACAGGGGGGATGAAAAACTGTTTTTT
>.|TRBD1|TRBV14|TRBJ1-2
CASSLIKGARSVGNTF
TGTGCCAGCAGCTTAATAAAGGGGGCCCGGTCGGTAGGGAACACCTTC
>.|.|TRBV29-1|TRBJ2-7
CSGPQNYEQYF
TGCAGCGGGCCACAAAACTACGAGCAGTACTTC
>.|TRBD1|TRBV2|TRBJ2-3
CASSWTTGFPTDTQYF
TGTGCCAGCAGTTGGACGACAGGGTTTCCCACAGATACGCAGTATTTT
>.|.|TRBV28|TRBJ1-3
CAIEEGNTIYF
TGTGCCATCGAAGAAGGAAACACCATATATTTT
>.|.|TRBV20-1|TRBJ2-5
CSASSPLGRQETQYF
TGCAGTGCTAGCTCCCCCCTGGGTCGTCAAGAGACCCAGTACTTC
>.|.|TRBV5-1|TRBJ1-1
CASSLGDIAGQEAFF
TGCGCCAGCAGCTTGGGGGACATAGCGGGACAAGAAGCTTTCTTT
>many|.|TRBV11-2|TRBJ2-5
CASSLQSGGGGLLETQYF
TGTGCCAGCAGCTTGCAATCCGGGGGCGGGGGCCTGCTTGAGACCCAGTACTTC
>many|TRBD1|TRBV11-1|TRBJ1-6
CASSPLGQVASPLHF
TGTGCCAGCAGCCCCCTAGGACAGGTCGCTTCACCCCTCCACTTT
>many|.|TRBV6-5|TRBJ1-1
CASSRTDSNTEAFF
TGTGCCAGCAGTAGAACGGACAGCAACACTGAAGCTTTCTTT
>once|TRBD2|TRBV12-3/TRBV12-4|TRBJ2-5
CASSPAAGRGEETQYF
TGTGCCAGCAGTCCCGCCGCGGGGAGGGGTGAAGAGACCCAGTACTTC